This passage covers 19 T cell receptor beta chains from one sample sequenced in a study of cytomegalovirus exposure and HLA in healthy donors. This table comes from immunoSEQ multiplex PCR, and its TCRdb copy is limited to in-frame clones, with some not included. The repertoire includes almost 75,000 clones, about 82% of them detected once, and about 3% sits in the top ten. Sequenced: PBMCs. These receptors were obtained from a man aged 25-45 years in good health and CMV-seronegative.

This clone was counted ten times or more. CDR3 nucleotides: TGTGCCAGCAGCAATTTCCTCGGTCCGGGTCAGCCCCAGCATTTT. Its protein is CASSNFLGPGQPQHF. This chain links TRBV21-1 with TRBJ1-5. TRBV21-1 is assigned pseudogene status. CDR3 size: 15 residues.

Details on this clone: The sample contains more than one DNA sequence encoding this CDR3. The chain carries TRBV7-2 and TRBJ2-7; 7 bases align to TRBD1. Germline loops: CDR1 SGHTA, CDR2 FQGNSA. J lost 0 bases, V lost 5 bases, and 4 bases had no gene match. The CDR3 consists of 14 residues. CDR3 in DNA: TGTGCCAGCAGCCTCGACAGGGCCTCCTACGAGCAGTACTTC. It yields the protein CASSLDRASYEQYF.

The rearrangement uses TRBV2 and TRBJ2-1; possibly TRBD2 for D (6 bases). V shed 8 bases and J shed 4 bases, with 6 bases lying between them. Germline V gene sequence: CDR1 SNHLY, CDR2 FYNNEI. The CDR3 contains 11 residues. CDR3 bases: TGTGCCAGCGGACTATACAATGAGCAGTTCTTC. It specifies CASGLYNEQFF.

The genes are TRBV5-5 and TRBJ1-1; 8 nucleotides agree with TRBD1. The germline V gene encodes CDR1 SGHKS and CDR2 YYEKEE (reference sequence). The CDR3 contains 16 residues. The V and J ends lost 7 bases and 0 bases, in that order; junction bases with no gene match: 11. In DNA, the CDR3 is TGTGCCAGCGTTCTCAGGGGACAGGAAATGAACACTGAAGCTTTCTTT. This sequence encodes CASVLRGQEMNTEAFF. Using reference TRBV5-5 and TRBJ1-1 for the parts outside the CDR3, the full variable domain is DAGVTQSPTHLIKTRGQQVTLRCSPISGHKSVSWYQQVLGQGPQFIFQYYEKEERGRGNFPDRFSARQFPNYSSELNVNALLLGDSALYLCASVLRGQEMNTEAFFGQGTRLTVV.

In nucleotides, the CDR3 is TGTGCCAGCACCGTTGGGAGCTCCTACGAGCAGTACTTC. This translates into CASTVGSSYEQYF. This rearrangement joins TRBV28 to TRBJ2-7, with D tentatively TRBD2 (5 bases). Germline CDR1 reads MDHEN; CDR2 reads SYDVKM. V was pared by 7 bases and J by 0 bases, with 10 bases between. The CDR3 consists of 13 residues.

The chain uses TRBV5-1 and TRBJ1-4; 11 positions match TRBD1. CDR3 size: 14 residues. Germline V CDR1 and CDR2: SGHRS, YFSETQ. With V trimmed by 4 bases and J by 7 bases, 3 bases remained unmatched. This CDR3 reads CASSGGTGGEKLFF. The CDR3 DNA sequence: TGCGCCAGCAGCGGAGGGACAGGGGGTGAAAAACTGTTTTTT.

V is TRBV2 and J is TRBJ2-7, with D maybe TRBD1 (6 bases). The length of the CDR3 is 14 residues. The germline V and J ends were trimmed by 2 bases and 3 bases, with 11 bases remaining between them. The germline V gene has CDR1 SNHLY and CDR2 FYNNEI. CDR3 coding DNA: TGTGCCAGCAGTGAACTGGGGACACTCTACGAGCAGTACTTC. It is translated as CASSELGTLYEQYF.

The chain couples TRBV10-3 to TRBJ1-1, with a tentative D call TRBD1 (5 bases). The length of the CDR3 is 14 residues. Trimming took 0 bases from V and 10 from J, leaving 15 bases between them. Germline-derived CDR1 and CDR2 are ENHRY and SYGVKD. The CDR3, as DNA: TGTGCCATCAGTGAGTCCGGACACGCGTCCGGAGCTTTCTTT. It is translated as CAISESGHASGAFF.

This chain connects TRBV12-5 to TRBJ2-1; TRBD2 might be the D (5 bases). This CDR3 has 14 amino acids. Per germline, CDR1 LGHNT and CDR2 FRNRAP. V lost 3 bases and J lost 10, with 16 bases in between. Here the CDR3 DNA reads TGTGCTAGTGGTTTTCTCCCCGGGGTATGGGAGCAGTTCTTC. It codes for CASGFLPGVWEQFF.

The CDR3 region has the DNA TGTGCCAGCAGCAAAACGCTAGCGGGAGAGGAGCAGTACGTC. Its translation is CASSKTLAGEEQYV. This sequence joins TRBV21-1 and TRBJ2-7; the table names TRBD2, a call not compared with the DNA. TRBV21-1 is shown as a pseudogene. The CDR3 has 14 residues.

The CDR3 sequence is CATTSGTGDTDTQYF. The CDR3 DNA follows: TGTGCCACCACTTCGGGGACAGGAGACACAGATACGCAGTATTTT. The chain has TRBV15 and TRBJ2-3; 8 positions match TRBD1. Germline V gives CDR1 LNHNV, CDR2 YYDKDF (reference sequence). This CDR3 has 15 amino acids. Germline trimming cut 7 bases from V and 2 bases from J; bases unmatched to any gene: 8.

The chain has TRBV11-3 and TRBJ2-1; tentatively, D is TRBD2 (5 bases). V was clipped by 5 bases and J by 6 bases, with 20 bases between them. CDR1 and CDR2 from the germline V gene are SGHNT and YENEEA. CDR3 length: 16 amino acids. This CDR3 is CASSPSLGEYFNEQFF. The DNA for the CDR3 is TGTGCCAGCAGCCCCTCTTTGGGAGAATATTTCAATGAGCAGTTCTTC.

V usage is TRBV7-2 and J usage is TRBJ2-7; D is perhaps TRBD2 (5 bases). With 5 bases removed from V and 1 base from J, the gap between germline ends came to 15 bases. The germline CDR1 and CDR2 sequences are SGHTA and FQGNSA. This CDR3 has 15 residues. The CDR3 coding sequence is TGTGCCAGCAGCCAAGCCTCGGGATATTCCTACGAGCAGTACTTC. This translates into CASSQASGYSYEQYF.

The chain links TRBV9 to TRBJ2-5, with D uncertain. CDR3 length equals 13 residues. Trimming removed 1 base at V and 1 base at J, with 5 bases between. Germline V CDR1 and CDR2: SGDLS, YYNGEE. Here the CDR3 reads CASSVSGQETQYF. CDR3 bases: TGTGCCAGCAGCGTATCCGGCCAAGAGACCCAGTACTTC.

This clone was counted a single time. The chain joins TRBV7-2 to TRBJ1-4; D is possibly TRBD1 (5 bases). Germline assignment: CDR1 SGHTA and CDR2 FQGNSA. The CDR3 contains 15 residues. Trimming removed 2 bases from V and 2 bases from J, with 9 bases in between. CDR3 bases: TGTGCCAGCAGCTTATCACAGGCGACTAATGAAAAACTGTTTTTT. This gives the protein CASSLSQATNEKLFF.

The CDR3 sequence: CASSIEPLAPTGELFF. DNA of the CDR3: TGTGCCAGTAGTATAGAACCTCTAGCGCCTACCGGGGAGCTGTTTTTT. This chain connects TRBV19 to TRBJ2-2, with D maybe TRBD2 (6 bases). V was shortened by 0 bases and J by 5 bases, with 13 bases between the two germline ends. The CDR3 consists of 16 residues. CDR1 LNHDA and CDR2 SQIVND come from the germline V gene (reference sequence).

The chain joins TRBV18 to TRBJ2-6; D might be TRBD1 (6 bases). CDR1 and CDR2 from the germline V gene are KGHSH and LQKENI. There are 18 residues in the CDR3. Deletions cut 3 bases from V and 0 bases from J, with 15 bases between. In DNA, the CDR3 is TGTGCCAGCTCACCTTGGGGGCCCAGATTCTCTGGGGCCAACGTCCTGACTTTC. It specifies CASSPWGPRFSGANVLTF.

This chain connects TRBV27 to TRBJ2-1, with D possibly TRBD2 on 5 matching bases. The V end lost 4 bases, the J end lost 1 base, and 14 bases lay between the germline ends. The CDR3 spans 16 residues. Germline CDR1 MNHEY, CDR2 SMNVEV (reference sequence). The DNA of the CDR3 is TGTGCCAGCAGTTCCCAAGGACTGAGTTCCTACAATGAGCAGTTCTTC. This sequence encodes CASSSQGLSSYNEQFF.

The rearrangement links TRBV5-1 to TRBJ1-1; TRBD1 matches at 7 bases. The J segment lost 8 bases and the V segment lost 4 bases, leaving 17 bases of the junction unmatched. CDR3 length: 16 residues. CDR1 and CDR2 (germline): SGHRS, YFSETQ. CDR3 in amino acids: CASSTQNHGQEREAFF. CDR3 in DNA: TGCGCCAGCAGCACTCAAAACCATGGACAGGAAAGAGAAGCTTTCTTT.